The 15 T cell receptor beta chains in this list originate from one sample, sequenced in a study of identical twins. TCRdb called the 5' RACE reads again in MiXCR, with one record for every CDR3 protein. Among more than 650,000 distinct CDR3 sequences listed, roughly 6% were seen once. The sequencing input was naive T cells sorted from blood. These receptors were taken from a man between 18 and 35 years old in good health.

Many counts were recorded for this clonotype. The chain carries TRBV12-3 or TRBV12-4 and TRBJ1-1, with unresolved D. The CDR3 length is 12 residues. V lost 3 bases to trimming and J lost 6 bases, with 8 bases between them. The CDR3 DNA sequence: TGTGCCAGCAGTTTGAGGGTTCCTGAAGCTTTCTTT. Translating gives CASSLRVPEAFF.

This clonotype was observed a handful of times. This chain connects TRBV18 to TRBJ2-7; possibly TRBD1 or TRBD2 for D (5 bases each). V was clipped by 6 bases and J by 6 bases, with 18 bases between them. CDR1 KGHSH and CDR2 LQKENI come from the germline V gene. This CDR3 has 14 amino acids. This CDR3 reads CASSLLGTGAEQYV. CDR3 in DNA: TGTGCCAGCTCTCTATTAGGGACGGGTGCCGAGCAGTACGTC.

This clonotype showed up many times. This chain links TRBV27 with TRBJ2-7, with 9 bases lining up with TRBD1. Per the germline V gene, CDR1 is MNHEY and CDR2 is SMNVEV (reference sequence). This CDR3 comprises 14 residues. V was clipped by 8 bases and J by 2 bases; unmatched bases: 7. CDR3 sequence reads: CASGKDRGTYEQYF. The CDR3 DNA reads as TGTGCCAGCGGGAAGGACAGGGGAACCTACGAGCAGTACTTC.

V gene TRBV7-9 combines with J gene TRBJ2-7, with 8 bases identical to TRBD2. Germline CDR1 and CDR2: SEHNR and FQNEAQ (reference sequence). The CDR3 is 14 amino acids. Germline trimming cut 5 bases from V and 0 bases from J; bases unmatched to any gene: 3. This chain's CDR3 is CASSQLAASYEQYF. The CDR3 nucleotides read TGTGCCAGCAGCCAACTAGCGGCCTCCTACGAGCAGTACTTC. The whole variable domain, filled in from reference TRBV7-9 and TRBJ2-7, reads DTGVSQNPRHKITKRGQNVTFRCDPISEHNRLYWYRQTLGQGPEFLTYFQNEAQLEKSRLLSDRFSAERPKGSFSTLEIQRTEQGDSAMYLCASSQLAASYEQYFGPGTRLTVT.

This clonotype came up a few times. The rearrangement links TRBV6-5 to TRBJ2-5; 8 bases map to TRBD1. CDR1 MNHEY and CDR2 SVGAGI come from the germline V gene. The CDR3 covers 15 residues. With 2 bases clipped from V and 4 bases from J, the junction kept 6 bases outside the gene matches. CDR3 in DNA: TGTGCCAGCAGTTACGGTTCAGGGGGCGTAGAGACCCAGTACTTC. It yields the protein CASSYGSGGVETQYF.

This clonotype has just one count. This chain joins TRBV12-3 or TRBV12-4 and TRBJ1-5, with a weak D call TRBD1 (6 bases). CDR3 length equals 14 residues. The germline V and J ends were trimmed by 2 bases and 6 bases, with 11 bases remaining between them. The CDR3 protein is CASSLRQGRQPQHF. CDR3 coding DNA: TGTGCCAGCAGTTTAAGGCAGGGGCGTCAGCCCCAGCATTTT.

This chain joins TRBV12-3 or TRBV12-4 and TRBJ1-5; tentative D call: TRBD1 (5 bases). This CDR3 has 17 amino acids. Trimming cost V 1 base and J 3 bases, with 16 bases left between them. For the CDR3, the DNA is TGTGCCAGCAGTTTAGTTGTGGGAGGCAGGGACAATCAGCCCCAGCATTTT. Encoded protein: CASSLVVGGRDNQPQHF.

This clonotype was recorded at least ten times. The rearrangement links TRBV7-6 to TRBJ2-1, with D perhaps matching TRBD2 (5 bases). The CDR3 extends over 19 amino acids. Trimming took 2 bases from V and 0 from J, leaving 20 bases between them. CDR1 is SGHVS, CDR2 FNYEAQ, per germline. Here the CDR3 reads CASSLKISVPHSSYNEQFF. Written as DNA, the CDR3 is TGTGCCAGCAGCTTAAAGATTAGCGTTCCCCACAGCTCCTACAATGAGCAGTTCTTC.

This clonotype was counted at least ten times. The chain combines TRBV12-3 or TRBV12-4 with TRBJ2-5; D ambiguous. V was trimmed by 1 base and J by 5 bases, leaving 11 bases between them. The length of the CDR3 is 14 residues. The CDR3 sequence: CASSLGPVVETQYF. DNA of the CDR3: TGTGCCAGCAGTTTAGGGCCAGTTGTGGAGACCCAGTACTTC.

This clonotype was detected only a few times. V gene TRBV7-9 combines with J gene TRBJ2-1; D is possibly TRBD1 (7 bases). From germline, CDR1 is SEHNR and CDR2 FQNEAQ (reference sequence). The CDR3 covers 14 residues. V was pared by 3 bases and J by 10 bases, with 16 bases between. The CDR3 nucleotides read TGTGCCAGCAGCTTGGCCAGACAGGGACTGGAGCAGTTCTTC. It yields the protein CASSLARQGLEQFF.

This chain joins TRBV4-2 and TRBJ2-2; 9 bases are a match to TRBD2. Losses at the gene ends were 4 bases for V and 0 bases for J; bases not matched to a gene: 21. Germline V gene lookup returns CDR1 LGHNA and CDR2 YNFKEQ. The CDR3 contains 22 residues. The CDR3 DNA reads as TGTGCCAGCAGCCGAGGGGGGTGGGGACTAGCTTCGGAGTTGTCGAACACCGGGGAGCTGTTTTTT. It codes for CASSRGGWGLASELSNTGELFF.

This clonotype was observed at least ten times. The gene calls are TRBV7-9 and TRBJ2-3; no definite D call. In germline, CDR1 is SEHNR, CDR2 FQNEAQ (reference sequence). The CDR3 runs 11 residues. Trimming pared 4 bases from V and 13 bases from J, leaving 12 bases between. CDR3 sequence: CASSSLGPEYF. CDR3 coding DNA: TGTGCCAGCAGCTCTCTGGGTCCGGAGTATTTT.

The sample holds many counts of this clonotype. V gene TRBV6-2 or TRBV6-3 combines with J gene TRBJ1-1; D unclear. V was clipped by 10 bases and J by 7 bases, with 13 bases between them. Per the germline V gene, CDR1 is MNHEY and CDR2 is SVGEGT. This CDR3 has 11 amino acids. Written as DNA, the CDR3 is TGTGCCACCGCCGAGGGAGTTGAAGCTTTCTTT. Protein: CATAEGVEAFF.

This clonotype has a handful of counts. The chain links TRBV6-2 or TRBV6-3 to TRBJ2-4, with D possibly being TRBD2 (6 bases). Trimming removed 6 bases at V and 6 bases at J, with 12 bases between. Germline V gene data show CDR1 as MNHEY and CDR2 as SVGEGT. This CDR3 contains 13 residues. CDR3 nucleotide sequence: TGTGCCAGCAGCCTGACTAGTCCAAACATTCAGTACTTC. Translation gives CASSLTSPNIQYF.

This clonotype was found many times. This chain links TRBV10-3 with TRBJ1-4; a possible D gene is TRBD1 (6 bases). With 6 bases removed from V and 4 bases from J, the gap between germline ends came to 12 bases. Germline V gene sequence: CDR1 ENHRY, CDR2 SYGVKD. This CDR3 spans 14 amino acids. The CDR3 loop is CAIRPGVDNEKLFF. CDR3 nucleotide sequence: TGTGCCATCAGGCCAGGGGTAGATAATGAAAAACTGTTTTTT.